The 30 T cell receptor beta chains below come from one sample, sequenced in a study of vaccination and CD4 T cells after COVID-19. Treatment given: approximately 9-day PBMC culture with coronavirus spike peptide pools or control peptides (ViraFEST assay). The Oncomine TCR Beta short-read assay sequenced DNA from cultured CD4+ T cells. Via MiXCR, TCRdb re-called the PCR reads, giving one row per CDR3 protein. The data contain 6,000 or so distinct CDR3 sequences, nearly 50% of them singletons. Which antigens these TCRs recognize remains unknown. Input material: CD4+ T cells from blood, cultured in vitro. The receptors were sampled from a human donor who had recovered from COVID-19.

This sequence joins TRBV4-3 and TRBJ2-2; D gene unclear. Germline V gene data show CDR1 as LGHNA and CDR2 as YSLEER. V shed 1 base and J shed 0 bases, with 6 bases lying between them. The length of the CDR3 is 15 residues. The CDR3 DNA reads as TGCGCCAGCAGCCAAGTTTTATCGAACACCGGGGAGCTGTTTTTT. Translation: CASSQVLSNTGELFF.

V and J are TRBV4-3 and TRBJ1-5; TRBD1 might be the D (6 bases). V lost 0 bases and J 6 bases, leaving 12 bases between the germline ends. Per the germline V gene, CDR1 is LGHNA and CDR2 is YSLEER. This CDR3 contains 15 residues. CDR3 sequence: CASSQDLGGSQPQHF. CDR3 nucleotide sequence: TGCGCCAGCAGCCAAGATCTAGGGGGGAGTCAGCCCCAGCATTTT.

J is TRBJ2-7 and V is TRBV7-2; D might be TRBD2 (6 bases). V lost 8 bases and J lost 4, with 15 bases in between. This CDR3 has 13 residues. Germline V gives CDR1 SGHTA, CDR2 FQGNSA. The CDR3: CTSRAGNMYEQYF. The CDR3 DNA is TGTACCAGCCGCGCGGGGAATATGTACGAGCAGTACTTC.

The V and J genes are TRBV6-2 or TRBV6-3 and TRBJ2-7, with 7 bases matching TRBD1. Losses at the gene ends were 6 bases for V and 8 bases for J; bases not matched to a gene: 7. This CDR3 contains 12 residues. Germline V CDR1 and CDR2: MNHEY, SVGEGT. The CDR3 region has the DNA TGTGCCAGCAGAAATCCGACAGGGCAGCAGTACTTC. As protein: CASRNPTGQQYF.

The rearrangement joins TRBV5-1 to TRBJ2-1; 10 nucleotides agree with TRBD2. Trimming cost V 4 bases and J 8 bases; bases outside gene matches: 9. Germline V gene data show CDR1 as SGHRS and CDR2 as YFSETQ. The CDR3 runs 15 residues. The CDR3 spells CASSKGGLASHEQFF. As DNA, the CDR3 is TGCGCCAGCAGCAAAGGGGGACTAGCGTCCCATGAGCAGTTCTTC.

The rearrangement links TRBV7-3 to TRBJ1-3; D is unclear. Trimming shortened V by 5 bases and J by 2 bases, and 13 bases separated the two germline ends. Per the germline V gene, CDR1 is SGHTA and CDR2 is FQGTGA. The CDR3 spans 15 residues. In nucleotides, the CDR3 is TGTGCCAGCAGCCGGCAGAGTGGGCCTGGAAACACCATATATTTT. Translated: CASSRQSGPGNTIYF.

The CDR3 loop is CASSLVVGANVEQFF. As DNA, the CDR3 is TGTGCCAGCAGCTTAGTTGTGGGGGCCAATGTTGAGCAGTTCTTC. This rearrangement joins TRBV7-2 to TRBJ2-1, with D maybe TRBD1 (6 bases). This CDR3 comprises 15 residues. V was clipped by 1 base and J by 9 bases, with 16 bases between them. CDR1 is SGHTA, CDR2 FQGNSA, per germline.

Only a few counts were recorded for this clonotype. The rearrangement joins TRBV7-8 to TRBJ1-5; perhaps TRBD1 as D (6 bases). Germline CDR1 is SGHVS and CDR2 is FQNEAQ. The CDR3 has 14 residues. Trimming left V 5 bases short and J 7 bases short, with 15 bases between. The CDR3 is CASSQQGGGQPQHF. In DNA form, the CDR3 reads TGTGCCAGCAGCCAGCAAGGGGGTGGACAGCCCCAGCATTTT.

This rearrangement joins TRBV12-3 or TRBV12-4 to TRBJ2-1, with D perhaps matching TRBD1 (6 bases). CDR3 size: 14 residues. V lost 5 bases to trimming and J lost 13 bases, with 21 bases between them. The DNA for the CDR3 is TGTGCCAGCAGTAGACAGGACGATTATGGGGGTCAGTTCTTC. Its translation is CASSRQDDYGGQFF.

The genes are TRBV12-3 or TRBV12-4 and TRBJ1-5; 8 bases map to TRBD1. The CDR3 is made up of 15 amino acids. The V gene end was trimmed by 5 bases and the J gene end by 4 bases; junction bases not matched to a gene: 7. CDR3 amino acids: CASSAGTGNNQPQHF. The CDR3 DNA sequence: TGTGCCAGCAGTGCCGGGACAGGCAATAATCAGCCCCAGCATTTT.

The chain recombines TRBV7-2 with TRBJ2-2; D not resolved. The CDR3 runs to 12 residues. Between the trimmed V and J ends, which lost 5 bases and 5 bases, there was a span of 6 bases. Looked up from germline, CDR1 is SGHTA and CDR2 is FQGNSA. The CDR3 sequence is CASSTRTGELFF. CDR3 sequence (DNA): TGTGCCAGCAGCACCCGAACCGGGGAGCTGTTTTTT. The variable domain in full, completed from reference TRBV7-2 and TRBJ2-2, reads GAGVSQSPSNKVTEKGKDVELRCDPISGHTALYWYRQSLGQGLEFLIYFQGNSAPDKSGLPSDRFSAERTGGSVSTLTIQRTQQEDSAVYLCASSTRTGELFFGEGSRLTVL.

V is TRBV30 and J is TRBJ1-2; 12 bases are a match to TRBD1. The CDR3 consists of 12 residues. V dropped 5 bases and J dropped 9; count of bases not matched to a gene: 4. CDR1 is GTSNPN and CDR2 is SVGIG in the germline V gene (reference sequence). The CDR3 spells CAWGTGGWSYTF. The CDR3 region has the DNA TGTGCCTGGGGGACAGGGGGCTGGAGCTACACCTTC.

This rearrangement joins TRBV20-1 to TRBJ1-1, with D tentatively TRBD1 (5 bases). With 6 bases removed from V and 2 bases from J, the gap between germline ends came to 13 bases. Germline V CDR1 and CDR2: DFQATT, SNEGSKA (reference sequence). The length of the CDR3 is 13 residues. The DNA of the CDR3 is TGCAGTGCCCAGGGACTCCTTAACACTGAAGCTTTCTTT. Amino acid sequence: CSAQGLLNTEAFF.

This clonotype was found once. The rearrangement links TRBV2 to TRBJ2-3; D is uncertain. The V gene lost 4 bases and the J gene lost 4 bases, with 6 bases spanning the gap. Germline V gives CDR1 SNHLY, CDR2 FYNNEI. This CDR3 region has 12 residues. For the CDR3, the DNA is TGTGCCAGCAGTGGTCGGGCAGATACGCAGTATTTT. It encodes CASSGRADTQYF.

This clonotype was seen only once. The chain carries TRBV7-8 and TRBJ1-6; D uncertain. The CDR3 spans 20 residues. Germline CDR1 and CDR2: SGHVS and FQNEAQ. Trimming removed 1 base at V and 1 base at J, with 20 bases between. The chain's CDR3 is CASSLVAGPSRGSYNSPLHF. CDR3 in DNA: TGTGCCAGCAGCTTAGTGGCCGGGCCTTCCCGAGGGTCCTATAATTCACCCCTCCACTTT.

V and J are TRBV5-1 and TRBJ2-1, with D tentatively TRBD1 or TRBD2 (5 bases each). The CDR3 runs 18 residues. Between the trimmed V and J ends, which lost 0 bases and 0 bases, there was a span of 16 bases. The germline V gene has CDR1 SGHRS and CDR2 YFSETQ. The CDR3 DNA follows: TGCGCCAGCAGCTTGGCAACCCCTTGGGGGAGCTCCTACAATGAGCAGTTCTTC. Amino acids: CASSLATPWGSSYNEQFF.

The chain recombines TRBV5-1 with TRBJ1-1, with D tentatively TRBD1 (5 bases). The CDR3 length is 15 residues. V dropped 0 bases and J dropped 0 bases, with 9 bases sitting between them. Germline V gene data show CDR1 as SGHRS and CDR2 as YFSETQ. The CDR3 DNA sequence: TGCGCCAGCAGCTTGGCCTACAGGCTGAACACTGAAGCTTTCTTT. The encoded protein is CASSLAYRLNTEAFF.

Written as DNA, the CDR3 is TGCAGTGCTAGTGGCCAAGCGGGATCCCCGCGGGATGAGCAGTTCTTC. This codes for CSASGQAGSPRDEQFF. The rearrangement links TRBV20-1 to TRBJ2-1, with TRBD2 matching 7 bases. CDR3 length equals 16 residues. J was trimmed by 8 bases and V by 3 bases; bases with no gene match: 16. From germline, CDR1 is DFQATT and CDR2 SNEGSKA (reference sequence).

The chain links TRBV15 to TRBJ1-1, with D hard to call. Trimming stripped 0 bases from V and 6 bases from J, with 11 bases between. The CDR3 loop spans 14 amino acids. Germline CDR1 LNHNV, CDR2 YYDKDF (reference sequence). CDR3 DNA: TGTGCCACCAGCAGAGATAGTAGGGCAGCTGAAGCTTTCTTT. The encoded protein is CATSRDSRAAEAFF. The full variable domain, rest sourced from reference TRBV15 and TRBJ1-1, is DAMVIQNPRYQVTQFGKPVTLSCSQTLNHNVMYWYQQKSSQAPKLLFHYYDKDFNNEADTPDNFQSRRPNTSFCFLDIRSPGLGDTAMYLCATSRDSRAAEAFFGQGTRLTVV.

This clonotype was observed a few times. The chain combines TRBV24-1 with TRBJ1-2; 8 positions match TRBD1. Germline lookup yields CDR1 KGHDR and CDR2 SFDVKD. The CDR3 is 13 residues long. The trim removed 6 bases at V and 8 bases at J, leaving 7 bases unmatched. CDR3 nucleotide sequence: TGTGCCACCAGTCAGGGACAGGCGTGGGGCTACACCTTC. Translation gives CATSQGQAWGYTF.

The gene calls are TRBV19 and TRBJ2-3; TRBD2 agrees at 8 bases. The germline CDR1 and CDR2 sequences are LNHDA and SQIVND (reference sequence). The CDR3 totals 14 residues. V shed 3 bases, J shed 4 bases, and the junction held 3 bases outside the gene matches. This CDR3 reads CASSMGGRSDTQYF. DNA of the CDR3: TGTGCCAGTAGTATGGGCGGGAGGTCAGATACGCAGTATTTT.

V is TRBV20-1 and J is TRBJ2-3, with 8 bases lining up with TRBD1. V lost 5 bases, J lost 6 bases, and 7 bases stayed unmatched. The CDR3 sequence is 13 residues long. The germline CDR1 and CDR2 sequences are DFQATT and SNEGSKA (reference sequence). CDR3 sequence: CSASGTGRDTQYF. The CDR3 coding sequence is TGCAGTGCTTCCGGGACAGGTCGGGATACGCAGTATTTT.

The genes are TRBV5-4 and TRBJ2-1; D gene ambiguous. Between the trimmed V and J ends, which lost 1 base and 7 bases, there was a span of 9 bases. Germline V gene data show CDR1 as SGHNT and CDR2 as YYREEE (reference sequence). The CDR3 has 13 amino acids. As DNA, the CDR3 is TGTGCCAGCAGCTTGACCATGATGAATGAGCAGTTCTTC. This codes for CASSLTMMNEQFF.

V is TRBV6-2 or TRBV6-3 and J is TRBJ1-5; TRBD1 might be the D (6 bases). V lost 0 bases to trimming and J lost 3 bases, with 12 bases between them. There are 16 residues in the CDR3. The V gene's germline CDR1 is MNHEY and CDR2 SVGEGT. CDR3: CASSYSGASYNQPQHF. CDR3 DNA sequence: TGTGCCAGCAGTTACTCGGGGGCCTCTTACAATCAGCCCCAGCATTTT.

V gene TRBV19 combines with J gene TRBJ1-2, with D perhaps matching TRBD1 (5 bases). Per the germline V gene, CDR1 is LNHDA and CDR2 is SQIVND (reference sequence). The CDR3 is 16 residues long. The V and J ends lost 5 bases and 4 bases respectively, with 20 bases between them. The CDR3 bases are TGTGCCAGTAGTCCTCCCGGGGCAGGGCCGAGCTATGGCTACACCTTC. Translating gives CASSPPGAGPSYGYTF.

The sample holds a few counts of this clonotype. J is TRBJ2-1 and V is TRBV20-1; 12 nucleotides match TRBD2. The CDR3 spans 18 residues. J lost 0 bases, V lost 1 base, and 7 bases had no gene match. Per germline, CDR1 DFQATT and CDR2 SNEGSKA (reference sequence). The CDR3 is CSARGASGRASSYNEQFF. The CDR3 DNA follows: TGCAGTGCTAGAGGGGCTAGCGGGAGGGCGAGCTCCTACAATGAGCAGTTCTTC.

The CDR3 DNA sequence: TGTGCCAGCAGCTCGACAGGGGGCCTTGGCTACACCTTC. It specifies CASSSTGGLGYTF. The chain recombines TRBV6-1 with TRBJ1-2; 10 bases are a match to TRBD1. The germline V gene encodes CDR1 MNHNS and CDR2 SASEGT. The V gene end was trimmed by 6 bases and the J gene end by 7 bases; junction bases not matched to a gene: 5. The CDR3 covers 13 residues.

The chain carries TRBV6-1 and TRBJ2-7; 12 bases fit TRBD2. Per germline, CDR1 MNHNS and CDR2 SASEGT. The CDR3 loop spans 14 amino acids. The V and J ends lost 6 bases and 2 bases, in that order; junction bases with no gene match: 2. CDR3 region: CASSRLAGAYEQYF. The CDR3 nucleotides are TGTGCCAGCAGCAGACTAGCGGGAGCCTACGAGCAGTACTTC.

As concerns this clonotype: With a much larger clone just one base away, this may be a read error. The genes are TRBV7-8 and TRBJ1-2; D is ambiguous. The length of the CDR3 is 13 residues. From germline, CDR1 is SGHVS and CDR2 FQNEAQ. Trimming cost V 5 bases and J 3 bases, with 10 bases left between them. The CDR3 here is CASSPRTYYGYTF. The CDR3 region has the DNA TGTGCCAGCAGCCCTAGGACCTACTATGGCTACACCTTC.

The J gene is TRBJ2-3, the V gene TRBV20-1; possibly TRBD2 for D (6 bases). Germline V CDR1 and CDR2: DFQATT, SNEGSKA (reference sequence). This CDR3 is built from 13 residues. Trimming cost V 3 bases and J 3 bases, with 10 bases left between them. In DNA, the CDR3 is TGCAGTGCTAGGACTAGTGGTACAGATACGCAGTATTTT. It specifies CSARTSGTDTQYF.